This entry features one T cell receptor (beta chain) sequence. Germline V gene sequence: CDR1 SGHRS, CDR2 YFSETQ. The trim removed 1 base at V and 4 bases at J, leaving 5 bases unmatched. This CDR3 has 16 amino acids. The source of the sample is a study of blood T cell repertoires in COVID-19. Study in general: COVID-19 samples collected from the United States, Italy and Spain covered acute and convalescent phases.

Assay: immunoSEQ multiplex PCR; the TCRdb copy retains only in-frame clones and omits some. The table includes tens of thousands of clones, around nine tenths detected once. The chain has TRBV5-1 and TRBJ2-1; TRBD2 matches at 10 bases. The origin of this receptor is a woman aged 55-70 years with acute or convalescent COVID-19. Sequenced: peripheral blood. CDR3: CASSLPSGSLYNEQFF. The CDR3, as DNA: TGCGCCAGCAGCTTGCCTAGCGGGAGCCTTTACAATGAGCAGTTCTTC.